A single sample is the source of the 32 T cell receptor beta chains below, sequenced in a study of OX40 agonist ivuxolimab in advanced cancers. Profiled with immunoSEQ multiplex PCR; TCRdb holds only in-frame clones, not every one. The sample has tens of thousands of clones, roughly 76% seen once; the top ten hold 15% to 20%. Specimen: CD4+ or CD8+ T cells sorted from blood, collected in a trial of the OX40 agonist ivuxolimab. Source of these receptors: an adult with an advanced solid tumor such as melanoma, head and neck, liver or kidney cancer.

J is TRBJ1-3 and V is TRBV7-9, with D hard to call. CDR3 length: 16 residues. Germline V lookup: CDR1 SEHNR, CDR2 FQNEAQ (reference sequence). The ends were cut back, 7 bases at V and 0 bases at J, with 16 bases in the middle. In DNA form, the CDR3 reads TGTGCCAGCACCGGCACAATAAACCACTCTGGAAACACCATATATTTT. Translated, it gives CASTGTINHSGNTIYF. The entire variable domain, with the rest obtained from reference TRBV7-9 and TRBJ1-3, is as follows: DTGVSQNPRHKITKRGQNVTFRCDPISEHNRLYWYRQTLGQGPEFLTYFQNEAQLEKSRLLSDRFSAERPKGSFSTLEIQRTEQGDSAMYLCASTGTINHSGNTIYFGEGSWLTVV.

V gene TRBV29-1 combines with J gene TRBJ2-5; TRBD1 matches at 9 bases. The CDR3 length is 14 residues. Losses at the gene ends were 5 bases for V and 3 bases for J; bases not matched to a gene: 7. Per the germline V gene, CDR1 is SQVTM and CDR2 is ANQGSEA. CDR3 sequence (DNA): TGCAGCGTTCCCGGGACAGGGACCAAAGAGACCCAGTACTTC. It codes for CSVPGTGTKETQYF.

The rearrangement joins TRBV28 to TRBJ1-5, with a possible D match to TRBD1 (5 bases). With 6 bases removed from V and 3 bases from J, the gap between germline ends came to 15 bases. The CDR3 is 15 amino acids. From germline, CDR1 is MDHEN and CDR2 SYDVKM. The CDR3 here is CASRKGPTYNQPQHF. The DNA of the CDR3 is TGTGCCAGCAGAAAGGGGCCAACTTACAATCAGCCCCAGCATTTT.

This clone was seen a handful of times. This chain connects TRBV18 to TRBJ2-5; perhaps D is TRBD1 or TRBD2 (5 bases each). The germline V gene has CDR1 KGHSH and CDR2 LQKENI. Trimming pared 2 bases from V and 3 bases from J, leaving 13 bases between. The CDR3 has 15 residues. The DNA of the CDR3 is TGTGCCAGCTCACCAGGGACCGGACGGGAAGAGACCCAGTACTTC. This sequence encodes CASSPGTGREETQYF.

The rearrangement uses TRBV5-1 and TRBJ2-3; D perhaps matches TRBD1 (5 bases). The CDR3 is 15 residues long. Trimming shortened V by 3 bases and J by 0 bases, and 11 bases separated the two germline ends. Looked up from germline, CDR1 is SGHRS and CDR2 is YFSETQ. DNA for the CDR3: TGCGCCAGCAGCTCCCAGACAGCGAGCACAGATACGCAGTATTTT. This codes for CASSSQTASTDTQYF.

This clone was detected only once. The chain links TRBV4-3 to TRBJ2-7; D is undetermined. The germline V and J ends were trimmed by 0 bases and 7 bases, with 16 bases remaining between them. The CDR3 is 15 amino acids. CDR1 is LGHNA, CDR2 YSLEER, per germline. CDR3: CASSQDPLVSSEQYF. CDR3 nucleotides: TGCGCCAGCAGCCAAGATCCCCTAGTTTCGAGTGAGCAGTACTTC.

The gene calls are TRBV6-1 and TRBJ2-7; 10 bases align to TRBD1. CDR1 and CDR2 from the germline V gene are MNHNS and SASEGT. Trimming removed 2 bases from V and 3 bases from J; junction bases left unmatched: 1. This CDR3 is 14 amino acids long. Here the CDR3 DNA reads TGTGCCAGCAGTGAATGGACAGGGGGCTACGAGCAGTACTTC. This sequence encodes CASSEWTGGYEQYF.

This chain connects TRBV6-1 to TRBJ1-5; 7 nucleotides agree with TRBD1. Germline assignment: CDR1 MNHNS and CDR2 SASEGT. CDR3 length: 14 residues. Unmatched junction bases numbered 2, after V lost 5 bases and J lost 1 base. The CDR3 bases are TGTGCCAGCAGTAGGGACAGAAGCAATCAGCCCCAGCATTTT. Translating it yields CASSRDRSNQPQHF.

This clone was observed a few times. V usage is TRBV27 and J usage is TRBJ1-5; 8 bases are shared with TRBD1. Germline loops: CDR1 MNHEY, CDR2 SMNVEV (reference sequence). V gave up 6 bases and J gave up 7 bases; unmatched junction bases: 2. The CDR3 loop spans 12 amino acids. The CDR3 bases are TGTGCCAGCAGCTCAGGGGGCCAGCCCCAGCATTTT. This gives the protein CASSSGGQPQHF.

This clone was counted a single time. V is TRBV28 and J is TRBJ1-3; D unresolved. Germline V lookup: CDR1 MDHEN, CDR2 SYDVKM. The CDR3 runs to 14 residues. Trimming cost V 2 bases and J 9 bases, with 14 bases left between them. The CDR3 DNA sequence: TGTGCCAGCAGTTTAAGCGCTACGGGAGGCACCATATATTTT. This sequence encodes CASSLSATGGTIYF.

The chain employs TRBV9 and TRBJ2-7, with TRBD1 identical over 9 bases. V lost 0 bases, J lost 0 bases, and 1 base stayed unmatched. In germline, CDR1 is SGDLS, CDR2 YYNGEE. The CDR3 covers 15 residues. CDR3 nucleotides: TGTGCCAGCAGCGTAGGGGGACAGGGCTCCTACGAGCAGTACTTC. It yields the protein CASSVGGQGSYEQYF.

The chain uses TRBV7-9 and TRBJ2-3; tentatively, D is TRBD1 or TRBD2 (6 bases each). Germline V gives CDR1 SEHNR, CDR2 FQNEAQ (reference sequence). The CDR3 consists of 15 residues. The V and J ends lost 5 bases and 4 bases respectively, with 16 bases between them. The CDR3 is CASSPIGGGADTQYF. The CDR3 coding sequence is TGTGCCAGCAGCCCAATCGGGGGCGGGGCAGATACGCAGTATTTT.

The chain joins TRBV7-3 to TRBJ1-6, with 7 bases fitting TRBD1. The CDR3 covers 14 residues. The ends lost 5 bases at V and 6 bases at J; junction bases unmatched: 4. Germline values: CDR1 SGHTA, CDR2 FQGTGA. CDR3 in amino acids: CASSLGTANSPLHF. CDR3 nucleotides: TGTGCCAGCAGCCTCGGGACAGCTAATTCACCCCTCCACTTT. Using reference TRBV7-3 and TRBJ1-6 for the parts outside the CDR3, the full variable domain is GAGVSQTPSNKVTEKGKYVELRCDPISGHTALYWYRQSLGQGPEFLIYFQGTGAADDSGLPNDRFFAVRPEGSVSTLKIQRTERGDSAVYLCASSLGTANSPLHFGNGTRLTVT.

The genes are TRBV6-6 and TRBJ1-5, with D possibly TRBD1 on 5 matching bases. There are 13 residues in the CDR3. Trimming took off 2 bases at V and 7 bases at J, with 9 bases between the two ends. CDR1 and CDR2 (germline): MNHNY, SVGAGI (reference sequence). CDR3 sequence reads: CASSYGGTQPQHF. CDR3 sequence (DNA): TGTGCCAGCAGTTACGGGGGAACCCAGCCCCAGCATTTT.

The V call is TRBV28, the J call TRBJ1-4; the D gene is possibly TRBD1 (5 bases). The V end was cut by 5 bases, the J end by 8 bases, with 21 bases between. Germline CDR1 reads MDHEN; CDR2 reads SYDVKM. This CDR3 has 16 amino acids. CDR3 residues: CASSDPDNPLREKLFF. DNA for the CDR3: TGTGCCAGCAGTGACCCGGACAACCCCCTTCGGGAAAAACTGTTTTTT.

This chain connects TRBV30 to TRBJ2-1, with D unresolved. The V gene's germline CDR1 is GTSNPN and CDR2 SVGIG (reference sequence). The CDR3 is 17 amino acids. V was trimmed by 1 base and J by 4 bases, leaving 20 bases between them. Written as DNA, the CDR3 is TGTGCCTGGAGTGGTACGCCGGGTTCGATGCCGTACAATGAGCAGTTCTTC. It encodes CAWSGTPGSMPYNEQFF.

The chain uses TRBV28 and TRBJ2-3; 7 bases fit TRBD1. The CDR3 spans 16 residues. V gave up 1 base and J gave up 0 bases; unmatched junction bases: 4. Germline loops: CDR1 MDHEN, CDR2 SYDVKM. This CDR3 reads CASSLLDRASTDTQYF. The CDR3 DNA sequence: TGTGCCAGCAGTTTATTAGACAGGGCTAGCACAGATACGCAGTATTTT.

CDR3 in amino acids: CASSISGVLPGANVLTF. The CDR3 DNA sequence: TGTGCCAGTAGTATATCGGGGGTTCTTCCTGGGGCCAACGTCCTGACTTTC. This chain connects TRBV19 to TRBJ2-6; D may be TRBD2 (6 bases). In germline, CDR1 is LNHDA, CDR2 SQIVND (reference sequence). Trimming cost V 2 bases and J 2 bases, with 13 bases left between them. The CDR3 runs to 17 residues.

This clone was detected a few times. The CDR3 protein is CASSYNTDYGYTF. The CDR3 bases are TGTGCCAGCAGCTATAATACCGACTATGGCTACACCTTC. The chain links TRBV6-5 to TRBJ1-2; D remains unclear. CDR1 and CDR2 (germline): MNHEY, SVGAGI. V gave up 6 bases and J gave up 3 bases, with 11 bases separating them. The CDR3 spans 13 residues.

A remark on this clone: The sample carries other DNA sequences with the same CDR3. The V gene is TRBV4-1, the J gene TRBJ2-3, with D tentatively TRBD2 (5 bases). CDR1 and CDR2 from the germline V gene are MGHRA and YSYEKL. The CDR3 is made up of 16 amino acids. The V gene lost 0 bases and the J gene lost 4 bases, with 14 bases spanning the gap. Here the CDR3 DNA reads TGCGCCAGCAGCCAAGAATTTGTGACGGGGTCAGATACGCAGTATTTT. Its translation: CASSQEFVTGSDTQYF.

J is TRBJ1-1 and V is TRBV7-8, with D possibly matching TRBD1 (5 bases). From germline, CDR1 is SGHVS and CDR2 FQNEAQ. The CDR3 totals 15 residues. V lost 1 base and J 4 bases, leaving 13 bases between the germline ends. CDR3 coding DNA: TGTGCCAGCAGCTTAGAGGCCCCGGGGGGCACTGAAGCTTTCTTT. Protein: CASSLEAPGGTEAFF.

J is TRBJ2-7 and V is TRBV6-5; TRBD1 matches 8 bases. V lost 7 bases and J lost 5; bases outside the gene matches: 10. Germline V gene lookup returns CDR1 MNHEY and CDR2 SVGAGI. The CDR3 totals 14 residues. The CDR3, as DNA: TGTGCCAGCAACCCCATTGGACAGGGCCACGAGCAGTACTTC. Its translation: CASNPIGQGHEQYF.

The rearrangement joins TRBV5-1 to TRBJ2-2; D is uncertain. Germline assignment: CDR1 SGHRS and CDR2 YFSETQ. Trimming stripped 3 bases from V and 6 bases from J, with 15 bases between. CDR3 length: 15 amino acids. CDR3 coding DNA: TGCGCCAGCAGCTCCTCTTTAGGGTTTTCCGGGGAGCTGTTTTTT. It codes for CASSSSLGFSGELFF.

J is TRBJ2-2 and V is TRBV4-3, with a tentative D call TRBD1 (6 bases). Germline CDR1 LGHNA, CDR2 YSLEER. This CDR3 spans 15 amino acids. Between the trimmed V and J ends, which lost 0 bases and 6 bases, there was a span of 11 bases. CDR3 loop: CASSQESQGAGELFF. DNA for the CDR3: TGCGCCAGCAGCCAAGAATCACAGGGCGCCGGGGAGCTGTTTTTT.

This rearrangement joins TRBV27 to TRBJ1-1; D possibly corresponds to TRBD1 (5 bases). Trimming took 5 bases from V and 4 from J, leaving 17 bases between them. The CDR3 totals 15 residues. Germline V lookup: CDR1 MNHEY, CDR2 SMNVEV (reference sequence). DNA for the CDR3: TGTGCCAGCAGTCAAGGGTGGGGCGTAGCCACTGAAGCTTTCTTT. Translating gives CASSQGWGVATEAFF.

The chain uses TRBV27 and TRBJ2-7; 7 nucleotides line up with TRBD1. The germline CDR1 and CDR2 sequences are MNHEY and SMNVEV (reference sequence). The CDR3 loop spans 15 amino acids. J gave up 4 bases and V 3 bases, and 9 bases lay outside the gene matches. CDR3 DNA sequence: TGTGCCAGCAGTTTGAAACCGGGACAGTCTTACGAGCAGTACTTC. Translated, it gives CASSLKPGQSYEQYF.

The genes are TRBV28 and TRBJ2-3; the D is unclear. The CDR3 extends over 15 amino acids. CDR1 and CDR2 from the germline V gene are MDHEN and SYDVKM. V lost 4 bases to trimming and J lost 5 bases, with 16 bases between them. The DNA for the CDR3 is TGTGCCAGCAGTTCATCCAATCCGTCGCGAGATACGCAGTATTTT. This encodes CASSSSNPSRDTQYF.

This clone was seen a single time. V usage is TRBV27 and J usage is TRBJ1-4, with no clear D. Germline V gene lookup returns CDR1 MNHEY and CDR2 SMNVEV (reference sequence). The CDR3 sequence is 16 residues long. Trimming took 4 bases from V and 0 from J, leaving 12 bases between them. CDR3: CASSSQGSATNEKLFF. In DNA form, the CDR3 reads TGTGCCAGCAGTTCCCAAGGGAGCGCAACTAATGAAAAACTGTTTTTT.

This chain's CDR3 is CASSVSGMSYNSPLHF. The DNA of the CDR3 is TGTGCCAGCAGCGTATCAGGGATGTCGTATAATTCACCCCTCCACTTT. The rearrangement joins TRBV9 to TRBJ1-6; D is possibly TRBD1 (5 bases). The germline V and J ends were trimmed by 1 base and 4 bases, with 12 bases remaining between them. Germline V gives CDR1 SGDLS, CDR2 YYNGEE. The CDR3 consists of 16 residues.

The chain employs TRBV18 and TRBJ2-5, with a possible D match to TRBD2 (6 bases). This CDR3 is built from 13 residues. Germline CDR1 reads KGHSH; CDR2 reads LQKENI. Trimming took 3 bases from V and 6 from J, leaving 11 bases between them. CDR3 sequence: CASSPPGGKTQYF. DNA of the CDR3: TGTGCCAGCTCACCCCCCGGGGGTAAGACCCAGTACTTC.

The V and J genes are TRBV19 and TRBJ1-1, with a weak D call TRBD1 (5 bases). There are 13 residues in the CDR3. The V and J ends lost 3 bases and 1 base respectively, with 6 bases between them. The V gene's germline CDR1 is LNHDA and CDR2 SQIVND (reference sequence). This CDR3 reads CASSMGPNTEAFF. The CDR3 coding sequence is TGTGCCAGTAGTATGGGACCGAACACTGAAGCTTTCTTT.

V and J are TRBV5-1 and TRBJ1-2; maybe TRBD1 (6 bases). Germline V CDR1 and CDR2: SGHRS, YFSETQ. V lost 4 bases and J lost 2, with 12 bases in between. CDR3 length: 14 residues. CDR3 sequence reads: CASSVTGSNYGYTF. CDR3 nucleotide sequence: TGCGCCAGCAGCGTGACAGGTTCCAACTATGGCTACACCTTC.